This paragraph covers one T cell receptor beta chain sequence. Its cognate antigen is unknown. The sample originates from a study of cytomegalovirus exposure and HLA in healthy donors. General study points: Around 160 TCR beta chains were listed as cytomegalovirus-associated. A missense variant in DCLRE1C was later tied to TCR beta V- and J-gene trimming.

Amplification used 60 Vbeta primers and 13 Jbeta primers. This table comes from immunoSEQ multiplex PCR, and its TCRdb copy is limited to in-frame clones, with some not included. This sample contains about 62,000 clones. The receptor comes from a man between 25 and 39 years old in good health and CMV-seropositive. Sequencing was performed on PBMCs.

The CDR3 reads CASSDPTTGENTEAFF. CDR3 coding DNA: TGTGCCAGCAGTGACCCCACAACAGGGGAGAACACTGAAGCTTTCTTT. The V call is TRBV25-1, the J call TRBJ1-1; TRBD1 aligns across 7 bases. With 3 bases clipped from V and 1 base from J, the junction kept 8 bases outside the gene matches. The CDR3 runs 16 residues. The V gene's germline CDR1 is MGHDK and CDR2 SYGVNS. Using reference TRBV25-1 and TRBJ1-1 for the parts outside the CDR3, the full variable domain is EADIYQTPRYLVIGTGKKITLECSQTMGHDKMYWYQQDPGMELHLIHYSYGVNSTEKGDLSSESTVSRIRTEHFPLTLESARPSHTSQYLCASSDPTTGENTEAFFGQGTRLTVV.